The 31 T cell receptor beta chains reported below all come from one sample, sequenced in a study of T cells in Graves' hyperthyroidism and ophthalmopathy. RNA transcripts provided the source from which TCR beta CDR3 regions were amplified. Using the HTBI primer set, a first-round RT-PCR was run on the TCR CDR3. TCRdb itself ran the multiplex PCR reads through MiXCR, one entry per CDR3 protein. The profile shows 280,000 or so distinct CDR3 sequences, 12% to 15% of them singletons. The sample consisted of blood. Receptors originate from a woman between 50 and 59 years old with Graves' hyperthyroidism that later progressed to Graves' ophthalmopathy.

This clonotype was observed at least ten times. The chain couples TRBV11-3 to TRBJ2-1; no clear D. V lost 3 bases and J lost 8, with 11 bases in between. This CDR3 is built from 13 residues. Germline V gives CDR1 SGHNT, CDR2 YENEEA. This CDR3 is CASSFSPAHEQFF. The DNA for the CDR3 is TGTGCCAGCAGCTTTAGCCCAGCACATGAGCAGTTCTTC.

This clonotype was seen many times. J is TRBJ2-7 and V is TRBV3-1, with a tentative D call TRBD2 (5 bases). V dropped 4 bases and J dropped 7 bases, with 14 bases sitting between them. Per the germline V gene, CDR1 is LGHDT and CDR2 is YNNKEL (reference sequence). The CDR3 totals 13 residues. CDR3 sequence: CASSRRTDQEQYF. In DNA form, the CDR3 reads TGTGCCAGCAGCCGACGGACTGACCAGGAGCAGTACTTC.

This clonotype was seen many times. This sequence joins TRBV24-1 and TRBJ2-5; D perhaps matches TRBD2 (6 bases). CDR1 is KGHDR, CDR2 SFDVKD, per germline. V shed 9 bases and J shed 4 bases, with 11 bases lying between them. The CDR3 length is 12 residues. Written as DNA, the CDR3 is TGTGCCACCGGGGACTTCGCAGAGACCCAGTACTTC. This translates into CATGDFAETQYF.

Note on this clonotype: Being one base from a much bigger clone, this may be a read error. The chain uses TRBV11-2 and TRBJ2-5, with 7 bases aligning to TRBD2. The CDR3 runs to 14 residues. The junction had 9 bases not matched to a gene; V was cut back by 0 bases and J by 11 bases. Per the germline V gene, CDR1 is SGHAT and CDR2 is FQNNGV. The CDR3 bases are TGTGCCAGCAGCTTAGATTCGGGGAGGGCAAGTCAGTACTTC. Translation gives CASSLDSGRASQYF. Using reference TRBV11-2 and TRBJ2-5 for the parts outside the CDR3, the full variable domain is EAGVAQSPRYKIIEKRQSVAFWCNPISGHATLYWYQQILGQGPKLLIQFQNNGVVDDSQLPKDRFSAERLKGVDSTLKIQPAKLEDSAVYLCASSLDSGRASQYFGPGTRLLVL.

The chain combines TRBV9 with TRBJ2-7; perhaps D is TRBD1 or TRBD2 (5 bases each). V was cut by 0 bases and J by 7 bases, with 11 bases left in between. The germline CDR1 and CDR2 sequences are SGDLS and YYNGEE. The CDR3 is 13 residues long. The DNA for the CDR3 is TGTGCCAGCAGCGTAGTGGGGACGGGGGAGCAGTACTTC. Translation: CASSVVGTGEQYF.

The table lists this clonotype with many counts. The V and J genes are TRBV11-2 and TRBJ2-7; 7 nucleotides line up with TRBD2. Unmatched junction bases numbered 1, after V lost 2 bases and J lost 0 bases. The CDR3 contains 14 residues. The germline V gene has CDR1 SGHAT and CDR2 FQNNGV. In DNA form, the CDR3 reads TGTGCCAGCAGCTTACTAGCGGTCTCCTACGAGCAGTACTTC. It encodes CASSLLAVSYEQYF.

The table lists this clonotype with many counts. J is TRBJ1-4 and V is TRBV6-1, with TRBD1 as a possible D gene (5 bases). Per germline, CDR1 MNHNS and CDR2 SASEGT. This CDR3 contains 15 residues. The V end was cut by 4 bases, the J end by 7 bases, with 16 bases between. The CDR3 is CASSGGQNSGEKLFF. CDR3 in DNA: TGTGCCAGCAGTGGGGGCCAGAACTCGGGTGAAAAACTGTTTTTT.

This clonotype was picked up many times. J is TRBJ2-1 and V is TRBV12-3 or TRBV12-4, with D perhaps matching TRBD2 (5 bases). This CDR3 comprises 12 residues. V lost 5 bases to trimming and J lost 6 bases, with 8 bases between them. The CDR3 loop reads CASSILVNEQFF. For the CDR3, the DNA is TGTGCCAGCAGTATACTAGTCAATGAGCAGTTCTTC.

V usage is TRBV10-3 and J usage is TRBJ1-1; no clear D. Trimming cost V 0 bases and J 8 bases, with 7 bases left between them. This CDR3 is 12 amino acids long. Germline V CDR1 and CDR2: ENHRY, SYGVKD. The CDR3 region has the DNA TGTGCCATCAGTGAGTCGACTGGGGAAGCTTTCTTT. Translation: CAISESTGEAFF.

A few counts support this clonotype. The genes are TRBV4-2 and TRBJ2-1; D remains unclear. The CDR3 loop spans 15 amino acids. The V end was cut by 1 base, the J end by 5 bases, with 12 bases between. Germline V gives CDR1 LGHNA, CDR2 YNFKEQ. The CDR3 loop is CASSQGYKGHNEQFF. CDR3 DNA: TGTGCCAGCAGCCAAGGGTACAAAGGGCACAATGAGCAGTTCTTC.

This clonotype has just a few counts. The chain carries TRBV11-2 and TRBJ2-3; either TRBD1 or TRBD2 may fit D (5 bases each). V was trimmed by 0 bases and J by 2 bases, leaving 18 bases between them. Germline CDR1 SGHAT, CDR2 FQNNGV. This CDR3 is built from 18 residues. CDR3 nucleotide sequence: TGTGCCAGCAGCTTAGATGCCGGGGCCTGGAGAGACACAGATACGCAGTATTTT. It yields the protein CASSLDAGAWRDTDTQYF.

Many counts were recorded for this clonotype. CDR3 protein: CASSRGLAEYNEQFF. CDR3 nucleotide sequence: TGTGCCAGCAGCCGCGGACTAGCGGAGTACAATGAGCAGTTCTTC. This rearrangement joins TRBV3-1 to TRBJ2-1; TRBD2 aligns across 10 bases. The V gene's germline CDR1 is LGHDT and CDR2 YNNKEL (reference sequence). This CDR3 has 15 amino acids. J was trimmed by 4 bases and V by 4 bases; bases with no gene match: 4.

This clonotype has more than one count but fewer than ten. This chain links TRBV10-1 with TRBJ2-2; TRBD1 is a possible D gene (6 bases). Per the germline V gene, CDR1 is WNHNN and CDR2 is SYGVQD (reference sequence). V dropped 6 bases and J dropped 6 bases, with 8 bases sitting between them. The CDR3 runs 12 residues. CDR3 bases: TGCGCCAGCAGCCGACAGGCCGGGGAGCTGTTTTTT. It specifies CASSRQAGELFF.

This clonotype appeared a few times. The chain combines TRBV19 with TRBJ1-4; D call uncertain. The germline CDR1 and CDR2 sequences are LNHDA and SQIVND (reference sequence). The CDR3 runs to 13 residues. V lost 2 bases and J 7 bases, leaving 8 bases between the germline ends. CDR3 in amino acids: CASSISHREKLFF. The DNA for the CDR3 is TGTGCCAGTAGTATATCTCACCGTGAAAAACTGTTTTTT.

This chain uses TRBV7-9 with TRBJ2-7, with TRBD2 matching 9 bases. The CDR3 totals 14 residues. V lost 6 bases and J lost 4; bases outside the gene matches: 7. Germline CDR1 and CDR2: SEHNR and FQNEAQ (reference sequence). The CDR3 loop is CASRPTAGGYEQYF. CDR3 sequence (DNA): TGTGCCAGCAGGCCCACCGCGGGGGGGTACGAGCAGTACTTC.

There are many counts of this clonotype. This chain links TRBV6-1 with TRBJ2-2, with 10 positions matching TRBD2. This CDR3 contains 18 residues. Germline CDR1 reads MNHNS; CDR2 reads SASEGT. J was trimmed by 5 bases and V by 5 bases; bases with no gene match: 14. CDR3 in DNA: TGTGCCAGCAGTTCTCCCGGGGGTAGGACTAGCGGAACCGGGGAGCTGTTTTTT. This translates into CASSSPGGRTSGTGELFF.

The rearrangement joins TRBV9 to TRBJ2-2; maybe TRBD2 (7 bases). V lost 1 base to trimming and J lost 3 bases, with 10 bases between them. Germline CDR1 SGDLS, CDR2 YYNGEE. The CDR3 spans 15 residues. CDR3 amino acids: CASSVRGGDTGELFF. CDR3 sequence (DNA): TGTGCCAGCAGCGTAAGAGGGGGGGACACCGGGGAGCTGTTTTTT.

This clonotype was detected ten times or more. This chain connects TRBV7-3 to TRBJ2-1; 7 bases agree with TRBD2. The CDR3 is made up of 14 amino acids. V trimming: 2 bases; J trimming: 10 bases; junction bases outside the gene matches: 8. Per germline, CDR1 SGHTA and CDR2 FQGTGA. DNA of the CDR3: TGTGCCAGCAGCTTAGAGGCGGGAGAGGAAGAGCAGTTCTTC. Protein: CASSLEAGEEEQFF.

On this clonotype: A much larger clonotype is one base distant, so this may be a read error. CDR3 nucleotides: TGTGCCAGCACCCCCGGGTCCCGCTTTATCTTT. Its protein is CASTPGSRFIF. The gene calls are TRBV27 and TRBJ1-1, with D hard to call. This CDR3 has 11 amino acids. CDR1 and CDR2 from the germline V gene are MNHEY and SMNVEV (reference sequence).

This clonotype was seen repeatedly, ten times or more. The chain has TRBV29-1 and TRBJ2-3; TRBD1 agrees at 9 bases. The CDR3 runs 13 residues. The V gene end was trimmed by 6 bases and the J gene end by 0 bases; junction bases not matched to a gene: 1. From germline, CDR1 is SQVTM and CDR2 ANQGSEA. The CDR3 loop reads CSVGTGSTDTQYF. The CDR3 bases are TGCAGCGTGGGGACAGGGAGCACAGATACGCAGTATTTT.

This clonotype was counted between two and nine times. Since a much larger clone is just one base distant, this may be a read error. The rearrangement links TRBV11-2 to TRBJ2-7; 7 nucleotides agree with TRBD2. The germline gives CDR1 SGHAT, CDR2 FQNNGV. The CDR3 spans 14 residues. The CDR3 DNA follows: TGTGCCGGCAGCTTAGGCGGGAGTAGAGGCGAGCAGTACTTC. This encodes CAGSLGGSRGEQYF.

Regarding this clonotype: A read error may be the cause here, since a much bigger clone is one base away. This CDR3 fails to terminate in the conserved phenylalanine or tryptophan, so it likely reflects a read error. This chain joins TRBV28 and TRBJ1-1; D is possibly TRBD1 (5 bases). Trimming took 0 bases from V and 0 from J, leaving 8 bases between them. The CDR3 is 15 amino acids. The germline V gene has CDR1 MDHEN and CDR2 SYDVKM. CDR3 amino acids: CASSLWTEMNTEAFL. CDR3 bases: TGTGCCAGCAGTTTATGGACAGAGATGAACACTGAAGCTTTCCTT.

The chain carries TRBV15 and TRBJ2-7; D is possibly TRBD2 (6 bases). Germline V CDR1 and CDR2: LNHNV, YYDKDF (reference sequence). V was pared by 1 base and J by 7 bases, with 20 bases between. The CDR3 length is 16 residues. The CDR3 DNA sequence: TGTGCCACCAGCAGAGGTCGGGCGGGGTCCCTCTCAGAGCAGTACTTC. Its translation: CATSRGRAGSLSEQYF.

There are many counts of this clonotype. The chain recombines TRBV7-9 with TRBJ2-7; 12 bases match TRBD2. The CDR3 length is 17 residues. In germline, CDR1 is SEHNR, CDR2 FQNEAQ (reference sequence). Trimming removed 3 bases from V and 2 bases from J; junction bases left unmatched: 8. CDR3: CASSLAATSGSAYEQYF. CDR3 nucleotides: TGTGCCAGCAGCTTGGCAGCGACTAGCGGGAGCGCCTACGAGCAGTACTTC.

Details on this clonotype: The conserved final phenylalanine or tryptophan is absent from the CDR3, which likely points to a read error. This chain connects TRBV6-1 to TRBJ1-5, with D possibly matching TRBD1 (5 bases). V shed 6 bases and J shed 7 bases, with 16 bases lying between them. This CDR3 comprises 14 residues. Per germline, CDR1 MNHNS and CDR2 SASEGT. The CDR3 DNA reads as TGTGCCAGCAGGCCCCCAGGGTGGGGACAGCCCCAGCATCTT. Amino acid sequence: CASRPPGWGQPQHL.

This clonotype has at least ten counts. J is TRBJ1-5 and V is TRBV20-1, with D possibly being TRBD1 (6 bases). V dropped 4 bases and J dropped 0 bases, with 19 bases sitting between them. Per the germline V gene, CDR1 is DFQATT and CDR2 is SNEGSKA (reference sequence). This CDR3 contains 17 residues. This CDR3 reads CSAKVLNRDTSNQPQHF. The CDR3 DNA reads as TGCAGTGCTAAAGTACTCAACAGGGATACTAGCAATCAGCCCCAGCATTTT.

This clonotype was picked up many times. The rearrangement uses TRBV28 and TRBJ1-4; D unclear. Trimming cost V 3 bases and J 6 bases, with 2 bases left between them. This CDR3 is 11 amino acids long. Germline V CDR1 and CDR2: MDHEN, SYDVKM. The CDR3 nucleotides are TGTGCCAGCAGTTTGCATGAAAAACTGTTTTTT. This gives the protein CASSLHEKLFF.

The gene calls are TRBV7-9 and TRBJ1-1; maybe TRBD1 (5 bases). Trimming cost V 5 bases and J 8 bases, with 6 bases left between them. CDR3 length equals 10 residues. CDR1 is SEHNR and CDR2 is FQNEAQ in the germline V gene (reference sequence). The CDR3 coding sequence is TGTGCCAGCAGCGGACAAGAAGCTTTCTTT. The encoded protein is CASSGQEAFF.

This clonotype was found many times. V is TRBV9 and J is TRBJ2-7, with TRBD2 identical over 11 bases. The CDR3 is 16 amino acids. Germline V gene sequence: CDR1 SGDLS, CDR2 YYNGEE. J lost 3 bases, V lost 4 bases, and 9 bases had no gene match. CDR3 coding DNA: TGTGCCAGCAGCCCTTCTAGCGGGAGGAGCTTCTACGAGCAGTACTTC. Its translation: CASSPSSGRSFYEQYF.

This clonotype was counted many times. The chain uses TRBV6-1 and TRBJ2-7; unclear D gene. Germline CDR1 is MNHNS and CDR2 is SASEGT. Trimming cost V 6 bases and J 2 bases, with 11 bases left between them. The CDR3 totals 13 residues. CDR3 sequence reads: CASSLSKTYEQYF. In nucleotides, the CDR3 is TGTGCCAGCAGCTTGTCGAAAACCTACGAGCAGTACTTC.

This clonotype was seen at least ten times. The chain employs TRBV28 and TRBJ2-3; no firm D call. The ends were cut back, 8 bases at V and 5 bases at J, with 14 bases in the middle. Germline assignment: CDR1 MDHEN and CDR2 SYDVKM. This CDR3 region has 13 residues. The chain's CDR3 is CASSGQLRDTQYF. CDR3 DNA sequence: TGTGCCAGCTCGGGTCAGCTCAGAGATACGCAGTATTTT.